These 18 T cell receptor beta chains came from one sample sequenced in a study of low-dose radiotherapy and immunotherapy resistance in tumors. Primers targeting TRAV and TRBV primed first-strand cDNA, covering alpha and beta chains. TCR amplification involved about 19 PCR cycles with a constant-region primer and V-primer adapter. TCRdb processed the reads anew with MiXCR; each CDR3 protein has one entry. The sample includes about 91,000 distinct CDR3 sequences, roughly 20% of them seen just once. As to time point: after trial treatment. Treatment noted: LDRT plus nivolumab, ipilimumab, low-dose cyclophosphamide and aspirin (RACIN trial). This sample comprised PBMCs, obtained after low-dose radiotherapy plus immunotherapy. The receptors stem from a female donor with ovarian cancer.

Details on this clonotype: A far larger clone lies a single base away; this is likely a read error. V gene TRBV27 combines with J gene TRBJ2-2, with 9 bases aligning to TRBD1. The germline CDR1 and CDR2 sequences are MNHEY and SMNVEV (reference sequence). The CDR3 is made up of 17 amino acids. The chain's CDR3 is CAGSLRGTGRLTGELFF. The CDR3 bases are TGTGCCGGCAGTTTGAGGGGGACAGGGAGGCTCACCGGGGAGCTGTTTTTT.

DNA of the CDR3: TGCGCCAGCAGCGACTCCTCCGTGTGGTCCAAAAACATTCAGTACTTC. Its translation is CASSDSSVWSKNIQYF. The chain links TRBV5-1 to TRBJ2-4; D is unresolved. CDR3 length: 16 amino acids. From germline, CDR1 is SGHRS and CDR2 YFSETQ. Trimming removed 4 bases at V and 2 bases at J, with 16 bases between.

This chain connects TRBV29-1 to TRBJ2-2, with 11 nucleotides matching TRBD1. V was clipped by 7 bases and J by 5 bases; unmatched bases: 12. This CDR3 contains 16 residues. Germline V lookup: CDR1 SQVTM, CDR2 ANQGSEA. The CDR3 nucleotides read TGCAGCGGCGAAATCCGGGACAGGGGGGAAACCGGGGAGCTGTTTTTT. Translated: CSGEIRDRGETGELFF.

DNA of the CDR3: TGTGCCAGCAGCGCTCAACCCACCGGGCGGACAGATACGCAGTATTTT. Translated, it gives CASSAQPTGRTDTQYF. This chain links TRBV9 with TRBJ2-3, with no clear D. The CDR3 spans 16 residues. V gave up 3 bases and J gave up 3 bases, with 17 bases separating them. From germline, CDR1 is SGDLS and CDR2 YYNGEE.

At least ten counts were recorded for this clonotype. The gene calls are TRBV14 and TRBJ2-1; 16 positions match TRBD2. The CDR3 length is 19 residues. Looked up from germline, CDR1 is SGHDN and CDR2 is FVKESK. The V and J ends lost 0 bases and 3 bases, in that order; junction bases with no gene match: 5. Written as DNA, the CDR3 is TGTGCCAGCAGCCAAGATTTGGGACTAGCGGGAGGGTACTACAATGAGCAGTTCTTC. Translating it yields CASSQDLGLAGGYYNEQFF.

Ten or more counts support this clonotype. CDR3 bases: TGCGCCAGCAGCCCAGGACTAGCGGTTCAAGAGACCCAGTACTTC. Translation gives CASSPGLAVQETQYF. V is TRBV5-1 and J is TRBJ2-5, with TRBD2 matching over 10 bases. Germline V gives CDR1 SGHRS, CDR2 YFSETQ. This CDR3 has 15 residues. J lost 2 bases, V lost 4 bases, and 5 bases had no gene match.

Regarding this clonotype: This could be a read error, since a much larger clone is one nucleotide away. V and J are TRBV27 and TRBJ2-3; D may be TRBD1 (6 bases). Trimming stripped 5 bases from V and 3 bases from J, with 15 bases between. The CDR3 covers 15 residues. Germline V lookup: CDR1 MNHEY, CDR2 SMNVEV (reference sequence). DNA of the CDR3: TGTGCCAGCAGTCATTCAGGGGTCAGTACAGATACGCAGTATTTT. This sequence encodes CASSHSGVSTDTQYF.

With respect to this clonotype: The DNA is omitted, as the CDR3 cannot be located on it reliably, and the CDR3 follows TCRdb's listing. This CDR3 is CSVANTGELFFF. The rearrangement joins TRBV29-1 to TRBJ2-2. The CDR3 is 12 residues long, counting both termini. The germline V gene encodes CDR1 SQVTM and CDR2 ANQGSEA.

This clonotype was recorded many times. The gene calls are TRBV7-8 and TRBJ1-6; D is unclear. The germline V gene encodes CDR1 SGHVS and CDR2 FQNEAQ. The CDR3 sequence is 14 residues long. V was trimmed by 1 base and J by 6 bases, leaving 7 bases between them. The CDR3 reads CASSLDKVNSPLHF. In nucleotides, the CDR3 is TGTGCCAGCAGCTTAGACAAGGTTAATTCACCCCTCCACTTT.

Ten or more counts support this clonotype. V and J are TRBV6-2 or TRBV6-3 and TRBJ2-1; 9 bases fit TRBD1. The germline V gene has CDR1 MNHEY and CDR2 SVGEGT. This CDR3 region has 15 residues. V lost 7 bases and J lost 4; bases outside the gene matches: 8. The CDR3 sequence is CASNTPGQGYNEQFF. CDR3 nucleotide sequence: TGTGCCAGCAATACGCCGGGACAGGGATACAATGAGCAGTTCTTC.

Ten or more counts support this clonotype. This chain connects TRBV9 to TRBJ2-5; 14 nucleotides align to TRBD2. Looked up from germline, CDR1 is SGDLS and CDR2 is YYNGEE. This CDR3 is 15 amino acids long. Trimming took 4 bases from V and 4 from J; bases not matched to a gene: 3. The CDR3 sequence is CASSPGTSGRETQYF. DNA for the CDR3: TGTGCCAGCAGCCCAGGGACTAGCGGGAGAGAGACCCAGTACTTC.

This clonotype came up many times. The chain employs TRBV20-1 and TRBJ2-2; 8 bases line up with TRBD2. The CDR3 is 15 residues long. Germline lookup yields CDR1 DFQATT and CDR2 SNEGSKA (reference sequence). V gave up 6 bases and J gave up 6 bases; unmatched junction bases: 12. In DNA form, the CDR3 reads TGCAGTGCAAAACAAGCGGGAGTGGTCGCCGGGGAGCTGTTTTTT. Amino acids: CSAKQAGVVAGELFF.

This clonotype was detected ten times or more. One end of the junction varies from germline; a read error may be responsible. The chain couples TRBV5-1 to TRBJ1-3; no clear D gene. The CDR3 extends over 15 amino acids. Germline values: CDR1 SGHRS, CDR2 YFSETQ. The CDR3 DNA reads TGTGCCAGCAGCCTCGGACGGAACTCTGGAAACACCATATATTTT. Protein: CASSLGRNSGNTIYF.

As concerns this clonotype: Just one base apart from a much larger clone, this may be a read error. The gene calls are TRBV4-1 and TRBJ2-1, with no clear D. The CDR3 totals 15 residues. Germline V gene lookup returns CDR1 MGHRA and CDR2 YSYEKL. CDR3 DNA: TGCGCCAGCAGCCAAGACAGGTTGGCCTTCAATGAGCAGTGCTTC. Translated, it gives CASSQDRLAFNEQCF.

This clonotype has a count of ten or more. The rearrangement uses TRBV29-1 and TRBJ1-1; no clear D. V was pared by 2 bases and J by 0 bases, with 4 bases between. The CDR3 is made up of 12 amino acids. Germline assignment: CDR1 SQVTM and CDR2 ANQGSEA. Here the CDR3 reads CSVEQMNTEAFF. CDR3 nucleotide sequence: TGCAGCGTTGAACAGATGAACACTGAAGCTTTCTTT.

This clonotype was observed at least ten times. This chain joins TRBV27 and TRBJ2-3; 11 bases are shared with TRBD2. J lost 5 bases, V lost 3 bases, and 1 base had no gene match. This CDR3 region has 14 residues. The germline V gene encodes CDR1 MNHEY and CDR2 SMNVEV (reference sequence). The CDR3 sequence is CASSFSGREDTQYF. The CDR3 nucleotides are TGTGCCAGCAGTTTTAGCGGGAGGGAAGATACGCAGTATTTT.

This clonotype has only a few counts. A read error may be the cause here, since a much bigger clone is one base away. The genes are TRBV6-1 and TRBJ2-4; D remains ambiguous. In germline, CDR1 is MNHNS, CDR2 SASEGT. The V end lost 6 bases, the J end lost 11 bases, and 20 bases lay between the germline ends. The CDR3 spans 14 residues. The chain's CDR3 is CASSTGSLWNVQYF. In DNA form, the CDR3 reads TGTGCCAGCAGCACCGGGTCTCTCTGGAACGTTCAGTACTTC.

This clonotype was recorded at least ten times. In DNA, the CDR3 is TGTGCCAGCAGCTCCCGGACTAGCGGAGCAACGAACACCGGGGAGCTGTTTTTT. Its translation: CASSSRTSGATNTGELFF. The J gene is TRBJ2-2, the V gene TRBV7-2; 10 bases map to TRBD2. With 4 bases clipped from V and 0 bases from J, the junction kept 8 bases outside the gene matches. This CDR3 contains 18 residues. Germline lookup yields CDR1 SGHTA and CDR2 FQGNSA.